This TCR beta chain was recovered during a study of Graves' ophthalmopathy and Graves' hyperthyroidism. Whole-study findings and limits: Using 13 signatures, a model distinguished ophthalmopathy from stable hyperthyroidism, reaching about 89% sensitivity and 70% to 83% specificity. Most clonotypes expanded in thyroid above 0.001 frequency were present in blood too.

The V gene lost 6 bases and the J gene lost 7 bases, with 24 bases spanning the gap. The CDR3 is 16 residues long. CDR1 is DFQATT and CDR2 is SNEGSKA in the germline V gene (reference sequence). This clonotype was counted a single time. Its specificity is unknown. Recruitment covered hyperthyroidism patients aged 18 to 65 whose new diagnosis was of under 2 months' duration. Diagnosis used clinical symptoms, serum thyroxine, TRAb, thyroid ultrasound and orbital computed tomography. RNA transcripts yielded amplified TCR beta CDR3 regions. HTBI primers served in a first-round RT-PCR, which a second-round multiplex PCR followed. One entry per CDR3 protein, called by TCRdb with MiXCR from the multiplex PCR reads. The sample carries about 1.1 million distinct CDR3 sequences, about two fifths recorded once.

The TCR was taken from an adult man with Graves' hyperthyroidism. The chain joins TRBV20-1 to TRBJ1-4; weak D call: TRBD1 (6 bases). Source material: peripheral blood or thyroid tissue (not recorded which). The CDR3 nucleotides read TGCAGTGCCGAAGACCGGGACACTGGGTTAGGTGAAAAACTGTTTTTT. Translation: CSAEDRDTGLGEKLFF.